Detailed here is one TCR beta chain. This clonotype was seen at least ten times. What antigen it recognizes has not been identified. Qualities for individual bases were not recorded, and no much larger clone is one base off. The data are from a study of T-cell memory formation after mild COVID-19 (dated by TCRdb to the early 2020s). Regarding the research as a whole: TCR sequence clusters from the two donors were largely donor specific. In a couple of donors, T-cell clones that expanded and contracted after mild COVID-19 were followed by sequencing TCRalpha and TCRbeta repertoires longitudinally. Two young, previously healthy adult volunteers made up the cohort, one male and one female.

Inclusive of the bounding cysteine and phenylalanine, the CDR3 is 13 residues long. Just the 39-base CDR3 DNA is kept, in frame starting at base 1. In the germline V gene, CDR1 corresponds to MNHEY and CDR2 to SVGAGI. Trimming at the junction amounts to 4 bases on V and 0 bases on J, and the germline ends lie 6 bases apart. Instrument used: Illumina NovaSeq 6000. TCRalpha and TCRbeta cDNA libraries were constructed by 5'RACE with constant-segment primers, with sample barcodes and unique molecular identifiers being introduced. Trizol reagent was used to extract RNA from every sample. Library amplification was performed in two PCR steps, and a second sample barcode and Illumina TruSeq adapters were introduced in the second step. The libraries were sequenced on an Illumina NovaSeq using 2 x 150 bp paired-end reads. Turning to the authors' computational methods: The reads were demultiplexed and collapsed into UMI-guided consensus sequences using migec v1.2.7. Using mixcr v2.1.11, UMI consensuses were aligned to TRA and TRB V and J templates and then assembled into clonotypes. Expanded or contracted clonotypes were those called significant by both edgeR and NoisET, with noise models trained on biological replicates. edgeR calls used a false discovery rate-adjusted p below 0.01 and a log2 fold-change threshold of 1. As an exploratory analysis of dynamics, max-normalized trajectories of the 1000 most abundant clonotypes were examined with PCA combined with hierarchical clustering. Separately sequenced CD4+ and CD8+ repertoires were used to assign the CD4 or CD8 phenotype of responding clones. TCRdb reprocessed the public reads (quality trimming at Q25 with fastp, clone calling with MiXCR) and kept in-frame beta chains. Every CDR3 protein is listed once, alongside the most common genes and DNA of its rows. These V and J calls derive from TCRdb rather than the authors' analysis. The sample table holds fewer than 300,000 distinct CDR3 sequences, of which about a sixth were seen once. Of the sample, roughly 21% falls within the top ten clones.

Ficoll-Paque density gradient centrifugation was the method used to isolate PBMCs. Study-wide conclusions, independent of this receptor: Only a couple of mild cases were covered in the study, and larger cohorts including severe cases with pre-infection samples were considered necessary. Contracting CD4+ clones were found mainly in CM and EM memory subsets, while CD8+ clones were enriched in EMRA. Balanced CD4/CD8 phenotypes were observed for clones contracting from day 15 to 85, whereas a bias towards CD4+ was observed for a second wave of clones expanding from day 15 to 37. SARS-CoV-2 specificity of the second-wave clones peaking on day 37 was not confirmed. Some responding clones were detected in pre-infection memory, which suggested that pre-existing cross-reactive memory T cells had joined the SARS-CoV-2 response.

This chain joins TRBV6-5 to TRBJ1-1, with no D gene named confidently. This clonotype was sampled from a man aged 18 to 35 who had mild COVID-19 (a few samples of this study predate the infection). The sample titles of this study are shuffled in the database, so cell type and time point are left out; the donor was told from shared clones. Sequencing was carried out using PBMCs or a T cell subset sorted from them (not recorded which). CDR3 sequence: CASSWRVNTEAFF. In nucleotides, the sequence is TGTGCCAGCAGTTGGAGAGTGAACACTGAAGCTTTCTTT.